This T cell receptor beta chain came from a study of T cells after yellow fever vaccination. About the research overall: Sorting of the EM, EMRA, CM and Tscm memory subsets was carried out using CD3, CD45RA, CCR7 and CD95.

This clonotype has just a few counts. V dropped 7 bases and J dropped 9 bases, with 13 bases sitting between them. The germline CDR1 and CDR2 sequences are SGHAT and FQNNGV. This CDR3 has 12 amino acids. TCRdb reprocessed the 5' RACE reads with MiXCR, giving one entry per CDR3 protein. The repertoire holds about 58,000 distinct CDR3 sequences, with approximately 5.7% as singletons. The sequences come from PBMCs, either bulk or a sorted T-cell subset (CD4+, CD8+, memory, or dextramer-sorted; not recorded which), collected on the day of the yellow fever booster vaccination. This receptor was identified in a man aged 18 to 30 who received the YFV17D yellow fever vaccine. V and J are TRBV11-2 and TRBJ2-1; D gene uncertain. For the CDR3, the DNA is TGTGCCAGCACCCTCGGATTCGGTGAGCAGTTCTTC. This sequence encodes CASTLGFGEQFF.